Below are 14 T cell receptor beta chains sequenced from a single sample in a study of cytomegalovirus exposure and HLA in healthy donors. The PCR employed 60 Vbeta primers together with 13 Jbeta primers. The method was immunoSEQ multiplex PCR; TCRdb's version includes in-frame clones alone and lacks a portion of them. The data show approximately 150,000 clones, roughly 80% seen once. The sample comprised PBMCs. These TCRs come from a woman younger than 45 in good health and CMV-seropositive.

The chain couples TRBV6-5 to TRBJ1-2; unclear D gene. From germline, CDR1 is MNHEY and CDR2 SVGAGI. Trimming left V 0 bases short and J 7 bases short, with 9 bases between. CDR3 length: 13 amino acids. The DNA of the CDR3 is TGTGCCAGCAGTTACTCGAGTAGGAGTGGCTACACCTTC. Residues: CASSYSSRSGYTF.

V usage is TRBV9 and J usage is TRBJ1-3; D unclear. V was shortened by 0 bases and J by 4 bases, with 14 bases between the two germline ends. Per the germline V gene, CDR1 is SGDLS and CDR2 is YYNGEE. The CDR3 has 16 amino acids. CDR3 region: CASSVASEGYGNTIYF. Written as DNA, the CDR3 is TGTGCCAGCAGCGTAGCTAGTGAGGGTTACGGAAACACCATATATTTT. The whole variable domain, remainder taken from reference TRBV9 and TRBJ1-3, is DSGVTQTPKHLITATGQRVTLRCSPRSGDLSVYWYQQSLDQGLQFLIQYYNGEERAKGNILERFSAQQFPDLHSELNLSSLELGDSALYFCASSVASEGYGNTIYFGEGSWLTVV.

This clone was found once. V gene TRBV28 combines with J gene TRBJ2-1; no reliable D call. CDR3 size: 15 residues. Germline assignment: CDR1 MDHEN and CDR2 SYDVKM. V was clipped by 4 bases and J by 9 bases, with 19 bases between them. CDR3 coding DNA: TGTGCCAGCAGTTCTCGACCGAGGCCCCTCGGTGAGCAGTTCTTC. It encodes CASSSRPRPLGEQFF.

The chain couples TRBV12-5 to TRBJ1-1, with TRBD1 matching 9 bases. Germline V CDR1 and CDR2: LGHNT, FRNRAP. Trimming cost V 5 bases and J 4 bases; bases outside gene matches: 11. CDR3 size: 16 residues. CDR3 in amino acids: CASGRSPGTGSTEAFF. The CDR3 region has the DNA TGTGCTAGTGGTCGAAGTCCCGGGACAGGGAGCACTGAAGCTTTCTTT.

The chain combines TRBV19 with TRBJ1-4, with D perhaps TRBD1 (5 bases). Germline V gives CDR1 LNHDA, CDR2 SQIVND (reference sequence). The V end was cut by 6 bases, the J end by 8 bases, with 16 bases between. CDR3 length: 14 residues. CDR3 amino acids: CASRGGPELEKLFF. The DNA of the CDR3 is TGTGCCAGTAGGGGGGGACCAGAACTGGAAAAACTGTTTTTT.

This sequence joins TRBV27 and TRBJ1-1; D is perhaps TRBD1 (5 bases). CDR1 and CDR2 (germline): MNHEY, SMNVEV (reference sequence). The V and J ends lost 3 bases and 4 bases respectively, with 9 bases between them. CDR3 size: 13 residues. DNA for the CDR3: TGTGCCAGCAGTTTCGGGGGAGGCACTGAAGCTTTCTTT. The encoded protein is CASSFGGGTEAFF.

This chain links TRBV7-8 with TRBJ2-3; 14 bases line up with TRBD2. Looked up from germline, CDR1 is SGHVS and CDR2 is FQNEAQ. The CDR3 covers 16 residues. V trimming: 5 bases; J trimming: 6 bases; junction bases outside the gene matches: 7. CDR3 sequence: CASSRTSGGRGDTQYF. Written as DNA, the CDR3 is TGTGCCAGCAGCAGGACTAGCGGGGGGCGGGGGGATACGCAGTATTTT.

This clone was counted between two and nine times. The V gene is TRBV7-8, the J gene TRBJ1-1, with D maybe TRBD1 (6 bases). The germline V gene encodes CDR1 SGHVS and CDR2 FQNEAQ. This CDR3 is 14 amino acids long. V was shortened by 3 bases and J by 3 bases, with 11 bases between the two germline ends. CDR3 sequence reads: CASSLVRGYTEAFF. DNA of the CDR3: TGTGCCAGCAGCTTGGTCAGGGGATACACTGAAGCTTTCTTT.

The V and J genes are TRBV10-3 and TRBJ2-3; the D gene is possibly TRBD2 (5 bases). The germline gives CDR1 ENHRY, CDR2 SYGVKD. V was shortened by 11 bases and J by 5 bases, with 17 bases between the two germline ends. CDR3 size: 13 residues. For the CDR3, the DNA is TGTGCCCTCCGGACTCCCCCCGGAGATACGCAGTATTTT. Translating it yields CALRTPPGDTQYF.

The CDR3 sequence is CASSQVGTGNSPLHF. The DNA for the CDR3 is TGCGCCAGCAGCCAAGTCGGGACAGGGAATTCACCCCTCCACTTT. The rearrangement links TRBV4-3 to TRBJ1-6; 9 bases line up with TRBD1. V trimming: 1 base; J trimming: 7 bases; junction bases outside the gene matches: 2. The CDR3 length is 15 residues. CDR1 is LGHNA, CDR2 YSLEER, per germline.

The V and J genes are TRBV7-8 and TRBJ2-5, with 7 bases identical to TRBD1. Trimming removed 5 bases from V and 9 bases from J; junction bases left unmatched: 18. This CDR3 has 16 amino acids. The V gene's germline CDR1 is SGHVS and CDR2 FQNEAQ. The CDR3 DNA is TGTGCCAGCAGCCCCAAAATAGGCGACAGGGTGGGGTCCCAGTACTTC. This gives the protein CASSPKIGDRVGSQYF.

This chain uses TRBV7-9 with TRBJ2-7; 8 bases are a match to TRBD1. The CDR3 loop spans 13 amino acids. Unmatched junction bases numbered 4, after V lost 6 bases and J lost 3 bases. CDR1 is SEHNR, CDR2 FQNEAQ, per germline (reference sequence). The CDR3 DNA reads as TGTGCCAGCAGTTTGGGACAGGACTACGAGCAGTACTTC. It specifies CASSLGQDYEQYF. Using reference TRBV7-9 and TRBJ2-7 for the parts outside the CDR3, the full variable domain is DTGVSQNPRHKITKRGQNVTFRCDPISEHNRLYWYRQTLGQGPEFLTYFQNEAQLEKSRLLSDRFSAERPKGSFSTLEIQRTEQGDSAMYLCASSLGQDYEQYFGPGTRLTVT.

The chain uses TRBV6-5 and TRBJ2-5; TRBD2 is a possible D gene (5 bases). The CDR3 extends over 14 amino acids. V lost 0 bases and J 4 bases, leaving 9 bases between the germline ends. The germline V gene has CDR1 MNHEY and CDR2 SVGAGI. CDR3 region: CASSYSMLAETQYF. The CDR3 bases are TGTGCCAGCAGTTACTCCATGCTAGCAGAGACCCAGTACTTC.

This chain joins TRBV1 and TRBJ1-2; the D call of TRBD1 is as the table states it, not checked on the DNA. TRBV1 is a pseudogene. This CDR3 spans 17 amino acids. CDR3 DNA sequence: TGCACCAGCAGCCAGGGGCACGGACAGCAGCCGGTTTTTGGCTACACCTTC. The encoded protein is CTSSQGHGQQPVFGYTF.